This TCR beta chain derives from a study of human T cells and chemical hapten exposure. Germline CDR1 reads MNHNS; CDR2 reads SASEGT. V lost 1 base and J lost 3, with 9 bases in between. The CDR3 length is 14 residues. In this sample, this clonotype turned up many times. The sample's time point: patch test 3, about 24 weeks after DPC sensitization. The sample's treatment: therapeutic diphenylcyclopropenone sensitization with weekly scalp DPC. In TCRdb, the RACE reads were re-called with MiXCR into one record per CDR3 protein. The sample shows under 55,000 distinct CDR3 sequences, about 10% of them seen only once.

The V call is TRBV6-1, the J call TRBJ2-5; D is ambiguous. This specimen was whole blood, taken in connection with sensitization to the hapten diphenylcyclopropenone (DPC). The sequence was obtained from a woman between 35 and 50 years old with alopecia areata. Some clones in this sample may be carry-over from other donors' samples. The CDR3 bases are TGTGCCAGCAGTGAAGACCTCCGAAAAGAGACCCAGTACTTC. Translating it yields CASSEDLRKETQYF.